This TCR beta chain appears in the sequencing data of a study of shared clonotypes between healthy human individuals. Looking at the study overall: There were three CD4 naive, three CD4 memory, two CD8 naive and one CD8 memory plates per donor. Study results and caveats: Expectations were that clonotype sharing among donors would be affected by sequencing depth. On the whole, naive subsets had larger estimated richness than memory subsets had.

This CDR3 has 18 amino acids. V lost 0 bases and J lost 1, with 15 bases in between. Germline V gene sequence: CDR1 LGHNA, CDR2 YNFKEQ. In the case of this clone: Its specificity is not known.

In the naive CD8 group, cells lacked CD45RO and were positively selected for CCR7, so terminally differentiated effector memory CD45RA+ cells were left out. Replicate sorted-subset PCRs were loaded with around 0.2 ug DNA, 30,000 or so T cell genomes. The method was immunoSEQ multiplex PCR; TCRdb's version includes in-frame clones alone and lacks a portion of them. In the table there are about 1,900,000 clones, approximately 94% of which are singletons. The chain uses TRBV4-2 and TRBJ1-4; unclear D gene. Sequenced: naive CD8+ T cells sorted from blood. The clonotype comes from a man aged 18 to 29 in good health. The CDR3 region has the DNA TGTGCCAGCAGCCAAGAACCTTCGGTTTGGGAAACTAATGAAAAACTGTTTTTT. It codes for CASSQEPSVWETNEKLFF.